Described below is a single TCR beta chain sequence and its context. This clonotype was seen more than once but under ten times. Its target antigen remains unknown. Base-call qualities are not available, and no considerably larger clone is one nucleotide away. The entry originates in a study of identical twins (dated by TCRdb to about 2016). About the full investigation: The study deep-sequenced TCR alpha and beta repertoires from monozygotic twins, unrelated adults of various ages and cord blood to test whether fetal clonotypes persist. To rule out contamination, the twin experiments were replicated at different times with different library preparation protocols.

The receptor library was made with 5' RACE. Instrument on record: Illumina HiSeq 2000. A universal primer binding site was introduced by template switching, and a unique molecular identifier was present in the final cDNA, enabling accurate counting of TCR cDNA molecules. First-strand cDNA for TCR alpha and beta chains was synthesized from specific primers in the conserved constant-segment region. To control for contamination, every cDNA library was double barcoded, receiving both a SMART-Mk sample barcode and Illumina barcodes. TruSeq adapter sequences and Illumina sample barcodes were added in two successive PCR steps. TCR alpha and beta cDNA libraries were sequenced on the Illumina HiSeq platform with custom primers. As for the authors' bioinformatics: Raw reads were processed with MiGEC to extract unique molecular identifiers, and MiXCR was used to determine CDR3 positions. For each individual, recombination models were inferred using an EM algorithm with the repgenHMM and IGoR tools. Shared clonotype analysis was performed with the tcR package in R, normalizing sharing by the product of cloneset sizes. Out-of-frame nonproductive sequences were analyzed to study raw recombination free of thymic and clonal selection effects. The raw public data were reprocessed by TCRdb itself: fastp quality trimming at Q25, MiXCR clonotype calling, in-frame beta chains only. Each record represents a unique CDR3 protein, reported with the most common genes and DNA among its rows. The V and J calls come from TCRdb's annotation, not from the publication. The sample table shows over 500,000 distinct CDR3 sequences, and less than 25% are seen once. Roughly 0.91% of the sample rests with the top ten.

Broad study findings and their caveats: In monozygotic twins, out-of-frame TCR alpha sharing was systematically underestimated by recombination models, although the models agreed with sharing between unrelated individuals. Zero-insertion analyses could be partly confounded by invariant T cells such as MAIT and iNKT, though diverse VJ usage argued against such confounding for most clonotypes. Compared with coincidental sharing between unrelated individuals, an excess of low generation-probability sequences was observed among out-of-frame TCR alpha sequences shared between twins. Abundant cord blood beta clonotypes carried fewer insertions; young adult naive repertoires showed a weaker similar trend, while memory repertoires showed none. Because the same donors could not be followed over many years, the conclusions depended on cross-sectional statistical analysis. Excess twin sharing in beta out-of-frame sequences was weaker because fewer shared sequences lowered the signal-to-noise ratio.

The CDR3 holds 14 amino acids from the cysteine to the phenylalanine. Only the CDR3 DNA stays, 42 bases, in frame from base 1. Per the germline V gene (reference sequence), SGHKS is the CDR1 and YYEKEE is the CDR2. Deletion took 1 base off V and 4 bases off J, with a span of 10 bases between the germline ends. Every donor was a healthy Caucasian. The twin cohort comprised three pairs of female monozygotic twins, all aged roughly 18 to 30 years. Positive isolation kits from Invitrogen were used to isolate CD4+ and CD8+ T cell populations. Separately, the same data were catalogued under a study of T cells expressing NK-cell markers. The second study, in turn, reports: TCR beta-chain repertoires were profiled in sorted CD3+CD56+NKG2C+, CD3+CD56+NKG2C- and CD3+CD56-NKG2C+ T-cell subsets from seven or eight donors. Among the eight sequenced donors, seven were HCMV-seropositive and one was HCMV-seronegative. In several experiments an anti-gammadeltaTCR antibody was added to restrict sorting to alphabetaTCR-expressing T cells. In several donors, the dominant CD3+CD56+NKG2C+ clonotypes were among the top 10 CD8+ clonotypes and accounted for roughly 1.0-8% of CD8+ T cells. Those dominant clonotypes were again the most abundant among CD3+CD56-NKG2C+ cells in a handful of donors, at about 28.3-65%. Whether the expanded NKG2C-expressing T cell clones were specific for HCMV antigens remained unclear. The eight sequenced donors were randomly selected healthy volunteers, three men and five women. To determine HCMV serostatus, a commercial ELISA kit was used to detect HCMV-specific IgG in serum. MIGEC was used to demultiplex reads and group reads by UMI, and MiTCR was used to assemble and quantify clonotypes. Only TCR cDNA sequences supported by at least two reads were kept to exclude erroneous sequences. The tcR package was used for downstream repertoire analysis, and clonotypes were matched between fractions using CDR3 nucleotide sequence together with V segment. VDJmatch was used to annotate antigen specificity against VDJdb, with one amino acid substitution allowed in CDR3.

Sequenced input: CD4+ T cells sorted from blood. The TCR comes from a woman younger than 30 in good health. The V and J segments used are TRBV5-5 and TRBJ2-3, with the D gene call left open. The CDR3 sequence is CASSLLSTADTQYF. The DNA sequence reads TGTGCCAGCAGCTTGTTGTCCACAGCAGATACGCAGTATTTT.